This entry lists 7 T cell receptor beta chains sequenced from one sample in a study of T cell repertoires in cytomegalovirus infection. TCRdb called the reads again in MiXCR, with one record for every CDR3 protein. The table shows roughly 500,000 distinct CDR3 sequences, with roughly a third occurring only once. No antigen is known for these receptors. Sequences were derived from cultured PBMCs, sampled from culture after CMV antigen stimulation. These receptors all come from a human donor in good health (CMV status not recorded). Some clones in this sample may be carry-over from other donors' samples.

This chain connects TRBV7-9 to TRBJ2-1; 7 nucleotides match TRBD1. The CDR3 length is 14 residues. Germline V gives CDR1 SEHNR, CDR2 FQNEAQ (reference sequence). The V segment lost 4 bases and the J segment 13 bases; nucleotides outside the gene matches: 13. The CDR3 DNA reads TGTGCCAGCAGCTCATTGACAGGGCTTCAAGGTCAGTTCTTC. Translation: CASSSLTGLQGQFF.

This chain links TRBV29-1 with TRBJ2-2, with 7 nucleotides matching TRBD1. Germline V CDR1 and CDR2: SQVTM, ANQGSEA. There are 16 residues in the CDR3. Trimming cost V 6 bases and J 0 bases; bases outside gene matches: 10. The CDR3 region has the DNA TGCAGCGTAGAAAATCGGGACAGCCCGAACACCGGGGAGCTGTTTTTT. Protein sequence: CSVENRDSPNTGELFF.

V is TRBV20-1 and J is TRBJ2-1; 15 bases agree with TRBD2. The CDR3 loop spans 15 amino acids. V shed 6 bases, J shed 4 bases, and the junction held 4 bases outside the gene matches. Per germline, CDR1 DFQATT and CDR2 SNEGSKA (reference sequence). The CDR3 spells CSARGLAGGYNEQFF. The CDR3 nucleotides are TGCAGTGCCCGGGGACTAGCGGGAGGATACAATGAGCAGTTCTTC.

CDR3 protein: CASSQDRTSGRGTYEQYF. The CDR3 bases are TGTGCCAGCAGCCAAGATAGGACTAGCGGGAGAGGGACCTACGAGCAGTACTTC. The chain combines TRBV4-2 with TRBJ2-7; 13 nucleotides line up with TRBD2. V was clipped by 0 bases and J by 2 bases; unmatched bases: 7. This CDR3 contains 18 residues. The V gene's germline CDR1 is LGHNA and CDR2 YNFKEQ.

The V call is TRBV28, the J call TRBJ1-5; 8 nucleotides align to TRBD1. The germline gives CDR1 MDHEN, CDR2 SYDVKM. J gave up 4 bases and V 6 bases, and 8 bases lay outside the gene matches. CDR3 size: 15 residues. CDR3 residues: CASRRADRVNQPQHF. CDR3 coding DNA: TGTGCCAGCAGAAGAGCGGACAGGGTAAATCAGCCCCAGCATTTT.

The chain employs TRBV27 and TRBJ1-6; 8 bases map to TRBD1. Germline-derived CDR1 and CDR2 are MNHEY and SMNVEV (reference sequence). CDR3 length equals 15 residues. The J segment lost 11 bases and the V segment lost 2 bases, leaving 8 bases of the junction unmatched. This CDR3 reads CASSLDRGGTAPLHF. The CDR3 bases are TGTGCCAGCAGTTTAGACAGGGGAGGTACGGCACCCCTCCACTTT.

This clonotype was detected many times. The V call is TRBV7-2, the J call TRBJ2-2, with D hard to call. V dropped 3 bases and J dropped 4 bases, with 6 bases sitting between them. CDR3 length equals 13 residues. Germline loops: CDR1 SGHTA, CDR2 FQGNSA. CDR3 sequence: CASSFDPTGELFF. CDR3 nucleotides: TGTGCCAGCAGCTTTGACCCCACCGGGGAGCTGTTTTTT.